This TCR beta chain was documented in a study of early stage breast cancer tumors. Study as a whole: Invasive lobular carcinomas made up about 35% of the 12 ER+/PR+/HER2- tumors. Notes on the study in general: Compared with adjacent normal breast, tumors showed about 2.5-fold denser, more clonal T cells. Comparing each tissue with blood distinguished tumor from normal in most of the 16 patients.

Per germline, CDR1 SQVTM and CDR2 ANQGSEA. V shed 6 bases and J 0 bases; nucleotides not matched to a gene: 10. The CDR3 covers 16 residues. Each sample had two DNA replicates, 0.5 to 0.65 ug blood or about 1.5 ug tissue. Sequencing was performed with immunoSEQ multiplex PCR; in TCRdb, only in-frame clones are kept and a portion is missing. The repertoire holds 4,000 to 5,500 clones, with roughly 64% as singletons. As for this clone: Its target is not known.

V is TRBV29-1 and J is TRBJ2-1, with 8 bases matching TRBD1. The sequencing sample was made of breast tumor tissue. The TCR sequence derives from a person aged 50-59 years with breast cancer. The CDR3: CSVEDRARSSYNEQFF. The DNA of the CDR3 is TGCAGCGTAGAGGACAGGGCCCGTAGCTCCTACAATGAGCAGTTCTTC.